This T cell receptor (beta chain) was captured by sequencing in a study of shared clonotypes between healthy human individuals. Broader study findings: Memory subsets had estimated richness that was generally smaller than that of naive subsets. Tissue TCR repertoires likely differ from these blood-only repertoires. Naive CD4 clonotypes overlapped across several donors at about 5.2%.

Adult Caucasians living in Nashville, Tennessee made up all of the donors. The germline V gene encodes CDR1 MNHNS and CDR2 SASEGT. Trimming pared 3 bases from V and 6 bases from J, leaving 13 bases between. CDR3 size: 14 residues. Sequencing used immunoSEQ multiplex PCR; TCRdb keeps in-frame clones, though not all of them. The sample holds approximately 2.5 million clones, around 94% seen once. About this clone: The antigen remains unidentified.

The TCR originated in a man between 18 and 29 years old in good health. Input material: naive CD4+ T cells sorted from blood. Subset reported: CD45RA+ positively selected. The chain links TRBV6-1 to TRBJ2-3; D unclear. CDR3 in DNA: TGTGCCAGCAGTGATCTTGCACGGACGGATACGCAGTATTTT. It yields the protein CASSDLARTDTQYF.